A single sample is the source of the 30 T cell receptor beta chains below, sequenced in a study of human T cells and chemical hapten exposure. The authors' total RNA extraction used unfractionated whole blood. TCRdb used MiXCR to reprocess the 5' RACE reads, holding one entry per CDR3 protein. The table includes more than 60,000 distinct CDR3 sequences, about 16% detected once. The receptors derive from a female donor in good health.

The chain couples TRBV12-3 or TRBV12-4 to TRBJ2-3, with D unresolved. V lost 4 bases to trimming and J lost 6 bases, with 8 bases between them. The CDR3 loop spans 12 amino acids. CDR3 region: CASSYLRDTQYF. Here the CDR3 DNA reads TGTGCCAGCAGTTATCTCAGGGATACGCAGTATTTT.

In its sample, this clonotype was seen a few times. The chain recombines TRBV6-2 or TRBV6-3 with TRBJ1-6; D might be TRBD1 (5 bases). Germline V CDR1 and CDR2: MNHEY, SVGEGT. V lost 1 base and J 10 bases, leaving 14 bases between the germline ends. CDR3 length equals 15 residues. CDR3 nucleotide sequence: TGTGCCAGCAGTTACTTGGGGACGGGCAACTCACCCCTCCACTTT. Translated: CASSYLGTGNSPLHF.

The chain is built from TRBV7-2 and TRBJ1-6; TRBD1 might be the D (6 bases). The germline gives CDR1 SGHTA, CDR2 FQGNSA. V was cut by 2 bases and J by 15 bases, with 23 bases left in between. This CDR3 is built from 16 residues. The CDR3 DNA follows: TGTGCCAGCAGCTTAAGTTTGGTGGTTGGACAGAACCTCCTCCACTTT. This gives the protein CASSLSLVVGQNLLHF. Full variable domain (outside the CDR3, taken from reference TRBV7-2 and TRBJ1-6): GAGVSQSPSNKVTEKGKDVELRCDPISGHTALYWYRQSLGQGLEFLIYFQGNSAPDKSGLPSDRFSAERTGGSVSTLTIQRTQQEDSAVYLCASSLSLVVGQNLLHFGNGTRLTVT.

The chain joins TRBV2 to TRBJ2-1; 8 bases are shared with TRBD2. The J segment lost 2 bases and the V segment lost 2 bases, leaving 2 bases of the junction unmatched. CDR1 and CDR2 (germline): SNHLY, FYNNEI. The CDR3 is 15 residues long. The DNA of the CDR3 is TGTGCCAGCAGTGAACTAGCGGGTACCTACAATGAGCAGTTCTTC. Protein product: CASSELAGTYNEQFF. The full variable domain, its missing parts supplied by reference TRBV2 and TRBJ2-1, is EPEVTQTPSHQVTQMGQEVILRCVPISNHLYFYWYRQILGQKVEFLVSFYNNEISEKSEIFDDQFSVERPDGSNFTLKIRSTKLEDSAMYFCASSELAGTYNEQFFGPGTRLTVL.

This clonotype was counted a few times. CDR3 in amino acids: CASSLDPSVFTEAFF. The DNA of the CDR3 is TGTGCCAGCAGCTTAGATCCATCCGTTTTCACTGAAGCTTTCTTT. The chain carries TRBV11-2 and TRBJ1-1; D remains unclear. Germline V gene lookup returns CDR1 SGHAT and CDR2 FQNNGV. Trimming took off 0 bases at V and 4 bases at J, with 12 bases between the two ends. The CDR3 extends over 15 amino acids.

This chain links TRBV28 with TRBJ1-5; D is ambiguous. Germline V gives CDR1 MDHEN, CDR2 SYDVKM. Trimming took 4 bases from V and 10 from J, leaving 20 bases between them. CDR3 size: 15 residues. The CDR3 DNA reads TGTGCCAGCAGTTCACAGAGGGAGGGCCGCAGACCCCAGCATTTT. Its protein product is CASSSQREGRRPQHF.

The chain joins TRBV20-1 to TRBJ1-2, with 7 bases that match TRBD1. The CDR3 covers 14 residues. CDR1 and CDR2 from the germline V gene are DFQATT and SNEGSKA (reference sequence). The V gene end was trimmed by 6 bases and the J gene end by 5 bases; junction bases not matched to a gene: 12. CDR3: CSARWDRYLYGYTF. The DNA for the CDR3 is TGCAGTGCCCGGTGGGACAGATATTTGTATGGCTACACCTTC.

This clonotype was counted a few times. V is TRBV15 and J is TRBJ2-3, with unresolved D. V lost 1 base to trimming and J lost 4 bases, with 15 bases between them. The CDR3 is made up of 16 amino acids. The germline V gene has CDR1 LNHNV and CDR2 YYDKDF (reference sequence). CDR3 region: CATSRGGIAASDTQYF. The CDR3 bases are TGTGCCACCAGCAGAGGGGGAATTGCGGCCTCAGATACGCAGTATTTT.

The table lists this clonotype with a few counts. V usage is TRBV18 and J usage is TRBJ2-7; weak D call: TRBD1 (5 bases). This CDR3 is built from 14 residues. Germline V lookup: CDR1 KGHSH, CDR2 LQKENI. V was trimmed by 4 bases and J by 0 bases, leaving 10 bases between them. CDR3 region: CASSQGLNSYEQYF. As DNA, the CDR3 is TGTGCCAGCTCACAGGGGTTAAACTCCTACGAGCAGTACTTC.

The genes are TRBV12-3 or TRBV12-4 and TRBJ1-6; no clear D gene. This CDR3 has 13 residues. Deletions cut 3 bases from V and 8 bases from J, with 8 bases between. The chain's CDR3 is CASSFAPHSPLHF. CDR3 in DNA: TGTGCCAGCAGTTTCGCCCCCCATTCACCCCTCCACTTT.

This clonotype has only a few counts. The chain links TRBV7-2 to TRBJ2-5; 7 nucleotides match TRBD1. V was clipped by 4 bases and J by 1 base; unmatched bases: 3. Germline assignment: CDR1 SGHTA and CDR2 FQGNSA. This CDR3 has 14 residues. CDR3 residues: CASSSTGIQETQYF. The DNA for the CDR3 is TGTGCCAGCAGCTCGACAGGGATCCAAGAGACCCAGTACTTC.

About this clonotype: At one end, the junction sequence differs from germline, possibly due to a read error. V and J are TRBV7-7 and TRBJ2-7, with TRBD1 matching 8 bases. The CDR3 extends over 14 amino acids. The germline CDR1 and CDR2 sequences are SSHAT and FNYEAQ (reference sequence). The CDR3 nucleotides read TGTGCTAGCAGCCCAACCCAGGGGGCGGACGAGCAGTACTTC. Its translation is CASSPTQGADEQYF.

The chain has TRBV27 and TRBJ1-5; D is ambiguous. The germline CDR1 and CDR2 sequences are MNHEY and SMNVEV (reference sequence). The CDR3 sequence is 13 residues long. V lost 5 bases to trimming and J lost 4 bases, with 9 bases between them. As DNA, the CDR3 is TGTGCCAGCAGTCAGGCGGGGAATCAGCCCCAGCATTTT. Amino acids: CASSQAGNQPQHF.

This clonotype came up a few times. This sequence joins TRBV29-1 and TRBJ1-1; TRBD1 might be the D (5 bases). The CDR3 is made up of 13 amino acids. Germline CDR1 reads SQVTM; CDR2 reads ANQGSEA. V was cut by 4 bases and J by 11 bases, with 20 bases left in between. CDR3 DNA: TGCAGCGTTGGGTCGCAGGGCTTGAAGTTGGCTTTCTTT. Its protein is CSVGSQGLKLAFF.

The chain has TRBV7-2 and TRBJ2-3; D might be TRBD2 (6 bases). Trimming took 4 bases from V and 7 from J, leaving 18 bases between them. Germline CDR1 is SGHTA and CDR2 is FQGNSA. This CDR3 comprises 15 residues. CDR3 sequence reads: CASSSRSGVLNTQYF. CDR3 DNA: TGTGCCAGCAGCTCCCGATCGGGGGTACTTAATACGCAGTATTTT.

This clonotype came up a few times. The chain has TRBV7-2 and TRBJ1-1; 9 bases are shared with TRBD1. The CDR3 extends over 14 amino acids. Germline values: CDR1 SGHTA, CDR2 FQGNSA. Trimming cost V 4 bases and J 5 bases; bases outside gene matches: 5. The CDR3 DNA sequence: TGTGCCAGCAGCTCCAACAGGGGGCATACTGAAGCTTTCTTT. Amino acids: CASSSNRGHTEAFF.

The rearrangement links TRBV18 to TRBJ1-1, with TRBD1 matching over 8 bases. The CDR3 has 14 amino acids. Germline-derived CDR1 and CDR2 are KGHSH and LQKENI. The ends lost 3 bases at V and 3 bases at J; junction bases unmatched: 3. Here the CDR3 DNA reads TGTGCCAGCTCACCCCAGGGGGCTGACACTGAAGCTTTCTTT. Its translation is CASSPQGADTEAFF.

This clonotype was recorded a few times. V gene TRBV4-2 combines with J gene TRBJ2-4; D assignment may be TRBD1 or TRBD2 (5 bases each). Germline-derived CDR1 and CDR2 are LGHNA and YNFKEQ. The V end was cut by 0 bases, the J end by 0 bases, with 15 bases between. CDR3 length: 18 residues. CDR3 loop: CASSQDWSGGLAKNIQYF. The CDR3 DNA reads TGTGCCAGCAGCCAAGATTGGAGTGGGGGATTAGCCAAAAACATTCAGTACTTC.

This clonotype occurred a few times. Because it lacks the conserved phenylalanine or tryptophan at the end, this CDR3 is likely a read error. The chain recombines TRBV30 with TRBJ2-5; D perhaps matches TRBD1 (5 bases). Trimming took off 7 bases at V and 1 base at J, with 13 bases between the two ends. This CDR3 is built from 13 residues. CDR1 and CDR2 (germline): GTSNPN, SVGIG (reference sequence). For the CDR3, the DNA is TGTGCCTCAAGACAGTGGCCCCAAGAGACCCAGTACCTC. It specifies CASRQWPQETQYL.

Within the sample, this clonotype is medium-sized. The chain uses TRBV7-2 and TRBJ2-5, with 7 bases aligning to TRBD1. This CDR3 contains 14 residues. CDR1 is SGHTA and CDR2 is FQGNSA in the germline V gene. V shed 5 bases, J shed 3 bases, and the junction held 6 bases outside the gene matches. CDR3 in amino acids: CASSTGTAKETQYF. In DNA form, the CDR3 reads TGTGCCAGCAGCACCGGGACAGCAAAAGAGACCCAGTACTTC. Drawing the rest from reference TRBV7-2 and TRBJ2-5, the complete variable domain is GAGVSQSPSNKVTEKGKDVELRCDPISGHTALYWYRQSLGQGLEFLIYFQGNSAPDKSGLPSDRFSAERTGGSVSTLTIQRTQQEDSAVYLCASSTGTAKETQYFGPGTRLLVL.

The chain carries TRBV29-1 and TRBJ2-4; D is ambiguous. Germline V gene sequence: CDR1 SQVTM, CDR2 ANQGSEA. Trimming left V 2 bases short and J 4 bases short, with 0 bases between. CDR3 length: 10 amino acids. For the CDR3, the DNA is TGCAGCGTTGAAAAAAACATTCAGTACTTC. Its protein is CSVEKNIQYF.

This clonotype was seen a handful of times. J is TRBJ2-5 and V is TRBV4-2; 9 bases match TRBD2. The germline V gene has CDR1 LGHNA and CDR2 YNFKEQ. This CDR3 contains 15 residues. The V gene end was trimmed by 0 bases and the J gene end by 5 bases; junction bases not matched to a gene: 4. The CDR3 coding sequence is TGTGCCAGCAGCCAAGATCATGCGGGAGGGGAGACCCAGTACTTC. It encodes CASSQDHAGGETQYF.

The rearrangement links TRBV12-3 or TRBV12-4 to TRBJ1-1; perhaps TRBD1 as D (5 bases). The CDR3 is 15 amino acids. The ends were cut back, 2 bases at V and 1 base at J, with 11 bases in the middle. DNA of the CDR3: TGTGCCAGCAGTTTAACCTATACAGGGAACACTGAAGCTTTCTTT. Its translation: CASSLTYTGNTEAFF.

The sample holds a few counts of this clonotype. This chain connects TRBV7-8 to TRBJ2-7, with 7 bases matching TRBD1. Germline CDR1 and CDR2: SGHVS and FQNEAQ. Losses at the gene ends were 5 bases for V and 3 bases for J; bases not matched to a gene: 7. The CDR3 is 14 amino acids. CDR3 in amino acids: CASSPTGMNYEQYF. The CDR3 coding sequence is TGTGCCAGCAGCCCGACAGGGATGAACTACGAGCAGTACTTC.

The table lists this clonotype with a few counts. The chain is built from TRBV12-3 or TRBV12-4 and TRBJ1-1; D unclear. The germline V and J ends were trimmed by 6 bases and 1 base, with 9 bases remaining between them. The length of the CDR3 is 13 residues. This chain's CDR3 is CASSILGNTEAFF. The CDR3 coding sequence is TGTGCCAGCAGCATCTTGGGGAACACTGAAGCTTTCTTT.

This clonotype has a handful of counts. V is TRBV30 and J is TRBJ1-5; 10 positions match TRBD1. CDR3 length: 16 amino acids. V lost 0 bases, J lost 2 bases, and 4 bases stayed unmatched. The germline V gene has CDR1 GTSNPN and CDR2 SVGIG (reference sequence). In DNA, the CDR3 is TGTGCCTGGAGTGTATGGGACAGGGGCGGCAATCAGCCCCAGCATTTT. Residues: CAWSVWDRGGNQPQHF.

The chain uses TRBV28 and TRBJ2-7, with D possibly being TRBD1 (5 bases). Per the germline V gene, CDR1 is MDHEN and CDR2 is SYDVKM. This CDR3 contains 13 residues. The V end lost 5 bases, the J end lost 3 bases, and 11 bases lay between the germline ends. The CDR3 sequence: CASSGAPGYEQYF. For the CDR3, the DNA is TGTGCCAGCAGTGGGGCTCCCGGCTACGAGCAGTACTTC.

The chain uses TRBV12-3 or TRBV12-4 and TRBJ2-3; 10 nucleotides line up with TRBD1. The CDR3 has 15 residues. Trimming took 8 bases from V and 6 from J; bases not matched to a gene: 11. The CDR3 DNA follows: TGTGCCAGCCGAAAAAAGGGACAGGGGCCGGATACGCAGTATTTT. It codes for CASRKKGQGPDTQYF.

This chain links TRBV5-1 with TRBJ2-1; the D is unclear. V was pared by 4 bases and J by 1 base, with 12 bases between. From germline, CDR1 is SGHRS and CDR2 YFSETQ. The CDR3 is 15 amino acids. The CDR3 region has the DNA TGCGCCAGCAGCCCCGATAAAAATTCCTACAATGAGCAGTTCTTC. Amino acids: CASSPDKNSYNEQFF.

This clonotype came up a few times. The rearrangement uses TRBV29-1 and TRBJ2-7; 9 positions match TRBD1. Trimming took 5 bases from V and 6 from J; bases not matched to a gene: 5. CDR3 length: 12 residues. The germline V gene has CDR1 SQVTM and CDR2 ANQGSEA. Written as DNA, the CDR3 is TGCAGCGTTTCACAGGGGGCGGTCGAGCAGTACTTC. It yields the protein CSVSQGAVEQYF.